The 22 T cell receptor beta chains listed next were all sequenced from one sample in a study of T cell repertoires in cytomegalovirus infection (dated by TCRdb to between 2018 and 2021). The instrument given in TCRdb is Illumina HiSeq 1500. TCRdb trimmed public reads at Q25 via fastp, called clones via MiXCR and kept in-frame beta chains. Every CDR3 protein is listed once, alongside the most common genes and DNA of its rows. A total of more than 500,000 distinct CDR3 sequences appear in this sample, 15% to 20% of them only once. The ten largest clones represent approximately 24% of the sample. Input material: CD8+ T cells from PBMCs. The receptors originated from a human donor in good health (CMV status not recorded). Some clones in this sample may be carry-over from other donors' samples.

The CDR3 DNA is TGTGCCAGCAGCTTGGAGGGGAGCGGGGGGAGGGAGCAGTACTTC. It encodes CASSLEGSGGREQYF. The rearrangement links TRBV11-2 to TRBJ2-7; 9 bases are a match to TRBD2. V was pared by 3 bases and J by 7 bases, with 10 bases of the junction left unmatched. Germline V CDR1 and CDR2: SGHAT, FQNNGV. The CDR3 is 15 amino acids.

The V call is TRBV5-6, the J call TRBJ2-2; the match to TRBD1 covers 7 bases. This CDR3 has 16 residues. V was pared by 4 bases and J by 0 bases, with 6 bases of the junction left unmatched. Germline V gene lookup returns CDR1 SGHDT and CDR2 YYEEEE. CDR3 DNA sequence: TGTGCCAGCAGCGATGACAGGGAAGCGAACACCGGGGAGCTGTTTTTT. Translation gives CASSDDREANTGELFF. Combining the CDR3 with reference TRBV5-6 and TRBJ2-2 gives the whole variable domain DAGVTQSPTHLIKTRGQQVTLRCSPKSGHDTVSWYQQALGQGPQFIFQYYEEEERQRGNFPDRFSGHQFPNYSSELNVNALLLGDSALYLCASSDDREANTGELFFGEGSRLTVL.

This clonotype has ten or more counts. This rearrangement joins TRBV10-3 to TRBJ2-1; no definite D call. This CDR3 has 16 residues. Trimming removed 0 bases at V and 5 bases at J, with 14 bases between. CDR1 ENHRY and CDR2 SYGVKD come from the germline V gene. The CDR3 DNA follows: TGTGCCATCAGTGAGTCTGGGTCTGGCCTGAACAATGAGCAGTTCTTC. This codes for CAISESGSGLNNEQFF.

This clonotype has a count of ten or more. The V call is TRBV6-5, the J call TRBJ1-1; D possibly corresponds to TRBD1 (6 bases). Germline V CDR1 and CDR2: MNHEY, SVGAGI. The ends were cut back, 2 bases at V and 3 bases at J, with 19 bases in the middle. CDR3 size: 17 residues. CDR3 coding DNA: TGTGCCAGCAGTTACCGGGTATCCAGGGGATTGGACACTGAAGCTTTCTTT. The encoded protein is CASSYRVSRGLDTEAFF.

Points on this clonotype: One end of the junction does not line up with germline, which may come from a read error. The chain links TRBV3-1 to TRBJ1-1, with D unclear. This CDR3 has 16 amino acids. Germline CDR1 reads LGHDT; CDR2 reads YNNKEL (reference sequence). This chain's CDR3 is CASTQSPQREDTEAFF. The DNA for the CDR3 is TGTGCCAGCACCCAATCTCCGCAGCGGGAAGACACTGAAGCTTTCTTT.

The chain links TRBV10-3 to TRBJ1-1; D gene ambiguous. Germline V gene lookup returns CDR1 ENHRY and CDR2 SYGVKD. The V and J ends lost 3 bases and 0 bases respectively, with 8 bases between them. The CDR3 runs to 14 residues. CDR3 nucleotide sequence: TGTGCCATCAGTGATCCCCTTATGAACACTGAAGCTTTCTTT. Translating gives CAISDPLMNTEAFF.

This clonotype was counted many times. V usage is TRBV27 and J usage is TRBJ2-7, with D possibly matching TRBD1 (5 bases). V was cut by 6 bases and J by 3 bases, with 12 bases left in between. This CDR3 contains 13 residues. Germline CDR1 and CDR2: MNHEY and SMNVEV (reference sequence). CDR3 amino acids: CASRIGVFYEQYF. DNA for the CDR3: TGTGCCAGCAGGATAGGGGTCTTCTACGAGCAGTACTTC.

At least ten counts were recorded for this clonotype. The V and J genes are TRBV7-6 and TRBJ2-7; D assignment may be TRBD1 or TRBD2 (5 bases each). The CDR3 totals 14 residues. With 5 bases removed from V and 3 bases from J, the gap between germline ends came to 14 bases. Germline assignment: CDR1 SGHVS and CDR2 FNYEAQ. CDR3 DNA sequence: TGTGCCAGCAGCCTAACGGGGCTAGACTACGAGCAGTACTTC. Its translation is CASSLTGLDYEQYF.

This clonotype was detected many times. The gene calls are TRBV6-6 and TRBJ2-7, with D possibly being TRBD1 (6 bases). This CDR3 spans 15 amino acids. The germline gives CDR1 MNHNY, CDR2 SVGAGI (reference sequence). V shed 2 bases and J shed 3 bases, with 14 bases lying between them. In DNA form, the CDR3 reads TGTGCCAGCAGTTACCCGGACAGAACCAACTACGAGCAGTACTTC. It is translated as CASSYPDRTNYEQYF.

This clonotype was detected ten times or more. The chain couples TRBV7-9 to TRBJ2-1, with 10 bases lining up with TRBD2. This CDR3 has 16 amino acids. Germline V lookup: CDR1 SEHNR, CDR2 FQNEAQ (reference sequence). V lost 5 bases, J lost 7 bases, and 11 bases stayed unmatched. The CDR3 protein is CASSHGGKRGGNEQFF. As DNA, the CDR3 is TGTGCCAGCAGCCACGGAGGCAAGCGGGGGGGAAATGAGCAGTTCTTC.

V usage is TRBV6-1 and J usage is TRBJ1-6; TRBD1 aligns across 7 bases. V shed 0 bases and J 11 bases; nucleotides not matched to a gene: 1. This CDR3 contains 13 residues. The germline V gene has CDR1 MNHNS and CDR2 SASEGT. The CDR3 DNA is TGTGCCAGCAGTGAAGCAAGGGGGCCACCCCTCCACTTT. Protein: CASSEARGPPLHF.

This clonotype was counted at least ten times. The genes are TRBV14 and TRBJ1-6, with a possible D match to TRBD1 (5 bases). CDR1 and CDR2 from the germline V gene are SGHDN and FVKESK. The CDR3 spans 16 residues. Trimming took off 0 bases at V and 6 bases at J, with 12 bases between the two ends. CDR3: CASSQDQGAGNSPLHF. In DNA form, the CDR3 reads TGTGCCAGCAGCCAAGATCAAGGGGCTGGTAATTCACCCCTCCACTTT.

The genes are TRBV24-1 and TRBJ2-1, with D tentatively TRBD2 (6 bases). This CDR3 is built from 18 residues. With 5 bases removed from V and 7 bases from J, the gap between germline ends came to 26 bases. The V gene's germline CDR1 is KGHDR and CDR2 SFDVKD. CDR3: CATSAPGSGTGARNEQFF. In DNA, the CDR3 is TGTGCCACCAGTGCCCCAGGATCTGGGACGGGAGCAAGGAATGAGCAGTTCTTC.

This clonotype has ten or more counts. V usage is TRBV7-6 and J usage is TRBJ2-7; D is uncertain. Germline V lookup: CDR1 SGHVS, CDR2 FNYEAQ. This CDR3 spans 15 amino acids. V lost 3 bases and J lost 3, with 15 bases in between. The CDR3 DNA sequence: TGTGCCAGCAGCTTTGAGCAGGCCGTTAGCTACGAGCAGTACTTC. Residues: CASSFEQAVSYEQYF.

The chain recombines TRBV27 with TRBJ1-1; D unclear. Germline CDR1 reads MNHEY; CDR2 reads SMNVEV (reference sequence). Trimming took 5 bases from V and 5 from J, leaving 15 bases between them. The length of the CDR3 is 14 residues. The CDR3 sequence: CASSDGSSATEAFF. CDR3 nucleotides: TGTGCCAGCAGTGACGGAAGCTCAGCGACTGAAGCTTTCTTT.

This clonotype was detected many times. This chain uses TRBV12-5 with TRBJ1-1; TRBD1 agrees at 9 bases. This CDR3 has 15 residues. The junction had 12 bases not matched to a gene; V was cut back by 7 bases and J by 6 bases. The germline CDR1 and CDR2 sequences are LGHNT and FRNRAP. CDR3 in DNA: TGTGCTAGTGCCGGGGGGGGACAGGGTAACCCTGAAGCTTTCTTT. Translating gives CASAGGGQGNPEAFF.

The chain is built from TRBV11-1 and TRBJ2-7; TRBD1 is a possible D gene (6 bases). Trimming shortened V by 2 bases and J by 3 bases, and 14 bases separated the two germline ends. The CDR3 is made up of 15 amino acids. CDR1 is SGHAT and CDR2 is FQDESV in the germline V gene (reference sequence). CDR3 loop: CASSLRQVGSYEQYF. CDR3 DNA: TGTGCCAGCAGCTTAAGACAGGTAGGAAGCTACGAGCAGTACTTC.

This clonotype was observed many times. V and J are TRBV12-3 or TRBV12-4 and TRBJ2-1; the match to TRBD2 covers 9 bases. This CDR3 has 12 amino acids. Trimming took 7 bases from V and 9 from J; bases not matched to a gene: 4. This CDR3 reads CASTGTSFEQFF. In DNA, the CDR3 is TGTGCCAGCACCGGGACTAGCTTTGAGCAGTTCTTC.

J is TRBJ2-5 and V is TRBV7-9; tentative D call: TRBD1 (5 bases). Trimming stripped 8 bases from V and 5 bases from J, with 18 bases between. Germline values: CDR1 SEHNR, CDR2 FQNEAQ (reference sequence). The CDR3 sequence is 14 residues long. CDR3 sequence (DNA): TGTGCCAGCTCCTTCAGCAGGGATGGCGAGACCCAGTACTTC. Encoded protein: CASSFSRDGETQYF.

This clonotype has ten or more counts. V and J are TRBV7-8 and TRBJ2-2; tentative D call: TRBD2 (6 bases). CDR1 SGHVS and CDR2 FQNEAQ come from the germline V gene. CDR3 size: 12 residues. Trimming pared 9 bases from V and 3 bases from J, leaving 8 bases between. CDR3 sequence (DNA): TGTGCCAGTTGGGGGGACACCGGGGAGCTGTTTTTT. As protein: CASWGDTGELFF.

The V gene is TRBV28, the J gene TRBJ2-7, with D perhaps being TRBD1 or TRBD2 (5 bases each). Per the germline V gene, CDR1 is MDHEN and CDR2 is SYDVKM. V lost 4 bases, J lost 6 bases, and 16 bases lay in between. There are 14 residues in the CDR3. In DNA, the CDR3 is TGTGCCAGCAGTTGGACGGGGCCCGTGGGCGAGCAGTACTTC. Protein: CASSWTGPVGEQYF. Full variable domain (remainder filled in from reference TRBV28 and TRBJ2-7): DVKVTQSSRYLVKRTGEKVFLECVQDMDHENMFWYRQDPGLGLRLIYFSYDVKMKEKGDIPEGYSVSREKKERFSLILESASTNQTSMYLCASSWTGPVGEQYFGPGTRLTVT.

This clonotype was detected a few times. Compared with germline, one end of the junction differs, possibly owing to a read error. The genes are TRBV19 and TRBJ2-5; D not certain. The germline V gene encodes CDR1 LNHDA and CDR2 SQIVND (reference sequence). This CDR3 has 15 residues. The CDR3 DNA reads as TGTGCCAGCAGTATGTACCTAAGGCTGGGAGAGACCCAGTACTTC. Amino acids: CASSMYLRLGETQYF.